Below, one TCR beta chain is given with its context. The V gene lost 3 bases and the J gene lost 8 bases, with 11 bases spanning the gap. The CDR3 is made up of 12 amino acids. Germline V gives CDR1 SGHDT, CDR2 YYEEEE. These data originate in a study of identifying expanded T cells in peripheral blood. Profiled with immunoSEQ multiplex PCR; TCRdb holds only in-frame clones, not every one. Of tens of thousands of clones detected, about four fifths appear once; the ten largest clones hold more than 15%. During the collection period, no donor immune events like infections were recorded. This TCR was sampled from a person between 18 and 75 years old in good health. Material for sequencing was blood. The genes are TRBV5-6 and TRBJ1-2, with D perhaps matching TRBD1 (5 bases). CDR3 DNA sequence: TGTGCCAGCAGCTCAGGGTCGATCGGCTACACCTTC. Translation gives CASSSGSIGYTF.